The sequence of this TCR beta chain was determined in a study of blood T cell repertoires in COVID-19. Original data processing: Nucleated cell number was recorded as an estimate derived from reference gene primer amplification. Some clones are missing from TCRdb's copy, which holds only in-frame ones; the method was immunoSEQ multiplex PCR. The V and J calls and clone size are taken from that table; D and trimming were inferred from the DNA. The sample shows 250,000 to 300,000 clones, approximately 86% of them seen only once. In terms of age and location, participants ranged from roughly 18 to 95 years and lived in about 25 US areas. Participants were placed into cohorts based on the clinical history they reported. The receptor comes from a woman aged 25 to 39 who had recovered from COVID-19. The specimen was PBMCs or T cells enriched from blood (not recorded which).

The CDR3 loop reads CASSRMGGTSEYQETQYF. DNA of the CDR3: TGTGCCAGCAGCCGAATGGGTGGGACTAGCGAGTACCAAGAGACCCAGTACTTC. This chain uses TRBV7-9 with TRBJ2-5; TRBD2 aligns across 10 bases. Germline V CDR1 and CDR2: SEHNR, FQNEAQ (reference sequence). This CDR3 spans 18 amino acids. The J segment lost 0 bases and the V segment lost 5 bases, leaving 12 bases of the junction unmatched.